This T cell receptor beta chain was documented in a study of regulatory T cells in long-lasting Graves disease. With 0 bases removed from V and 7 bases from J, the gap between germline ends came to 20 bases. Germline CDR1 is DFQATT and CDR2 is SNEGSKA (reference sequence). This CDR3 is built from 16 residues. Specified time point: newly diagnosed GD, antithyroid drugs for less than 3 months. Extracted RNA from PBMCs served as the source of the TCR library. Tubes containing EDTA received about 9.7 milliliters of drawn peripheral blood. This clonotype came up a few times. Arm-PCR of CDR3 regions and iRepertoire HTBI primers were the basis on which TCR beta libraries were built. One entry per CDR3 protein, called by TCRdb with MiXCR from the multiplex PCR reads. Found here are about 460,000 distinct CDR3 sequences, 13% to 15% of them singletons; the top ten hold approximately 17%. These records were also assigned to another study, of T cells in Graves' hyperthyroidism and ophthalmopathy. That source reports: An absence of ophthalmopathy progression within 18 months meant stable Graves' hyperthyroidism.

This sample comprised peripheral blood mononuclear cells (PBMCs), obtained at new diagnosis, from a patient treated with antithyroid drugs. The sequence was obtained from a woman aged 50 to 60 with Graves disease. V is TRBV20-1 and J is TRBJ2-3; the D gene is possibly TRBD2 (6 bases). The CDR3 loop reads CSARDQGYLGGYTQYF. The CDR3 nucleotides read TGCAGTGCTAGAGATCAAGGCTACCTGGGGGGATATACGCAGTATTTT.